A single sample gave rise to the 32 T cell receptor beta chains below, sequenced in a study of T-cell reconstitution after alpha-beta-depleted transplantation in children. Preparation of the TCRbeta library was carried out with unique molecular identifiers. TCRdb independently ran MiXCR on the PCR reads; one entry per CDR3 protein. The sample has hundreds of thousands of distinct CDR3 sequences, approximately 16% seen once. The source was PBMCs from the stem cell graft donor, collected from the stem cell graft. The receptors were gathered from a human donor who donated a stem cell graft to a child with acute myeloid leukemia.

The table lists this clonotype with a few counts. The chain is built from TRBV5-1 and TRBJ1-2, with D possibly TRBD1 on 5 matching bases. Looked up from germline, CDR1 is SGHRS and CDR2 is YFSETQ. CDR3 length equals 13 residues. V was pared by 7 bases and J by 7 bases, with 17 bases between. The CDR3 here is CASGRGEGIGYTF. CDR3 nucleotides: TGCGCCAGCGGCCGGGGCGAGGGCATTGGCTACACCTTC. Drawing the rest from reference TRBV5-1 and TRBJ1-2, the complete variable domain is KAGVTQTPRYLIKTRGQQVTLSCSPISGHRSVSWYQQTPGQGLQFLFEYFSETQRNKGNFPGRFSGRQFSNSRSEMNVSTLELGDSALYLCASGRGEGIGYTFGSGTRLTVV.

This clonotype was detected a few times. The V call is TRBV11-3, the J call TRBJ1-1, with 7 bases that match TRBD1. The CDR3 spans 15 residues. Germline CDR1 and CDR2: SGHNT and YENEEA. V gave up 6 bases and J gave up 1 base; unmatched junction bases: 8. For the CDR3, the DNA is TGTGCCAGCAGTCTTAAGGGACAGCCGAACACTGAAGCTTTCTTT. Its protein is CASSLKGQPNTEAFF.

This clonotype has a handful of counts. The chain joins TRBV7-9 to TRBJ2-1; no clear D. This CDR3 region has 12 residues. Germline V gene sequence: CDR1 SEHNR, CDR2 FQNEAQ (reference sequence). Between the trimmed V and J ends, which lost 4 bases and 10 bases, there was a span of 11 bases. The CDR3 loop is CASSSSSREQFF. The CDR3 nucleotides read TGTGCCAGCAGCTCCAGTTCACGGGAGCAGTTCTTC.

The chain is built from TRBV9 and TRBJ2-3; perhaps TRBD2 as D (6 bases). CDR3 size: 15 residues. V shed 5 bases and J shed 4 bases, with 17 bases lying between them. Germline V gives CDR1 SGDLS, CDR2 YYNGEE. CDR3 DNA sequence: TGTGCCAGCAGACAGCCTACGGGGGTCCCAGATACGCAGTATTTT. Amino acid sequence: CASRQPTGVPDTQYF.

This clonotype was recorded many times. The J gene is TRBJ2-7, the V gene TRBV6-1; TRBD1 is a possible D gene (6 bases). The CDR3 extends over 14 amino acids. Trimming took 6 bases from V and 1 from J, leaving 13 bases between them. Looked up from germline, CDR1 is MNHNS and CDR2 is SASEGT. CDR3 amino acids: CASSDQGISYEQYF. The DNA of the CDR3 is TGTGCCAGCAGCGATCAGGGGATTTCCTACGAGCAGTACTTC.

This clonotype appeared many times. J is TRBJ2-1 and V is TRBV30; 7 bases are a match to TRBD1. The CDR3 length is 13 residues. The V segment lost 4 bases and the J segment 1 base; nucleotides outside the gene matches: 1. The germline V gene encodes CDR1 GTSNPN and CDR2 SVGIG (reference sequence). The CDR3 DNA is TGTGCCTGGAACAGGGGTTCCTACAATGAGCAGTTCTTC. This encodes CAWNRGSYNEQFF.

In its sample, this clonotype was seen a few times. The genes are TRBV12-3 or TRBV12-4 and TRBJ2-3; D unresolved. The CDR3 covers 17 residues. V shed 3 bases and J shed 5 bases, with 21 bases lying between them. The CDR3 coding sequence is TGTGCCAGCAGTTTGTATCGGGCTGCTTTCGATCGAGATACGCAGTATTTT. Amino acids: CASSLYRAAFDRDTQYF.

This clonotype was counted a single time. The chain carries TRBV2 and TRBJ2-1, with 13 bases aligning to TRBD2. This CDR3 contains 16 residues. In germline, CDR1 is SNHLY, CDR2 FYNNEI. The V and J ends lost 0 bases and 10 bases, in that order; junction bases with no gene match: 6. The CDR3 region is CASSEAPLAGGREQFF. For the CDR3, the DNA is TGTGCCAGCAGTGAAGCGCCACTAGCGGGGGGGCGAGAGCAGTTCTTC. The entire variable domain, with the rest obtained from reference TRBV2 and TRBJ2-1, is as follows: EPEVTQTPSHQVTQMGQEVILRCVPISNHLYFYWYRQILGQKVEFLVSFYNNEISEKSEIFDDQFSVERPDGSNFTLKIRSTKLEDSAMYFCASSEAPLAGGREQFFGPGTRLTVL.

The chain is built from TRBV7-6 and TRBJ2-3; tentative D call: TRBD1 (6 bases). Trimming shortened V by 5 bases and J by 0 bases, and 15 bases separated the two germline ends. CDR1 is SGHVS and CDR2 is FNYEAQ in the germline V gene. The CDR3 has 16 amino acids. CDR3 DNA: TGTGCCAGCAGCCCCGCAGGGACACCGAGCACAGATACGCAGTATTTT. This sequence encodes CASSPAGTPSTDTQYF.

The genes are TRBV10-2 and TRBJ2-5; either TRBD1 or TRBD2 may fit D (5 bases each). The CDR3 loop spans 15 amino acids. With 7 bases removed from V and 5 bases from J, the gap between germline ends came to 20 bases. CDR1 WSHSY and CDR2 SAAADI come from the germline V gene. In DNA form, the CDR3 reads TGCGCCAGCAACCATCTCGGGGCCCTCAGGGAGACCCAGTACTTC. Translated, it gives CASNHLGALRETQYF.

This clonotype has a count of ten or more. CDR3 nucleotides: TGTGCCAGCAGTTTACCTTTTAGCGGGGAGGATACGCAGTATTTT. This sequence encodes CASSLPFSGEDTQYF. V usage is TRBV12-3 or TRBV12-4 and J usage is TRBJ2-3, with 8 positions matching TRBD2. This CDR3 has 15 residues. Trimming at V came to 2 bases and at J to 6 bases, leaving 7 bases not matched to a gene.

In regard to this clonotype: Since a much larger clone is just one base distant, this may be a read error. V and J are TRBV12-3 or TRBV12-4 and TRBJ2-7; D remains unclear. The CDR3 covers 12 residues. CDR3 in DNA: TGTGCCAGCGCATTTGGGGTCTACGACCAGTACTTC. This encodes CASAFGVYDQYF.

The chain couples TRBV5-1 to TRBJ2-7; TRBD1 matches at 9 bases. The junction had 6 bases not matched to a gene; V was cut back by 8 bases and J by 6 bases. Per the germline V gene, CDR1 is SGHRS and CDR2 is YFSETQ. The CDR3 loop spans 12 amino acids. CDR3 sequence reads: CASIGTGCEQYV. The CDR3, as DNA: TGCGCCAGTATAGGGACAGGGTGCGAGCAGTACGTC.

J is TRBJ2-5 and V is TRBV11-3; 12 bases agree with TRBD2. In germline, CDR1 is SGHNT, CDR2 YENEEA. V dropped 5 bases and J dropped 5; count of bases not matched to a gene: 9. This CDR3 spans 16 amino acids. CDR3 DNA sequence: TGTGCCAGCAGCCCCCCCCTAGCGGGGGGGTTGGAGACCCAGTACTTC. Protein: CASSPPLAGGLETQYF.

With respect to this clonotype: This sequence may be a read error, since a much larger clone differs from it by one base. The V gene is TRBV7-2, the J gene TRBJ2-5; D ambiguous. V was pared by 0 bases and J by 1 base, with 15 bases between. The CDR3 consists of 17 residues. Germline assignment: CDR1 SGHTA and CDR2 FQGNSA. The chain's CDR3 is CASSLAPARSFQETQYF. In DNA, the CDR3 is TGTGCCAGCAGCTTAGCGCCGGCTCGAAGTTTCCAAGAGACCCAGTACTTC.

This clonotype was counted a few times. The CDR3 sequence: CASSQDSSTNYGYTF. CDR3 in DNA: TGTGCCAGCAGCCAAGATTCCAGTACTAACTATGGCTACACCTTC. The chain uses TRBV3-1 and TRBJ1-2; D is undetermined. The germline CDR1 and CDR2 sequences are LGHDT and YNNKEL (reference sequence). V dropped 0 bases and J dropped 0 bases, with 8 bases sitting between them. This CDR3 region has 15 residues.

V and J are TRBV10-2 and TRBJ1-1, with a possible D match to TRBD1 (5 bases). Trimming removed 1 base from V and 11 bases from J, with 14 bases in between. The germline V gene has CDR1 WSHSY and CDR2 SAAADI. This CDR3 is 13 amino acids long. The CDR3 loop reads CASSEFRDFMAFF. The CDR3 region has the DNA TGCGCCAGCAGTGAGTTTCGGGACTTTATGGCTTTCTTT.

This clonotype occurred many times. The J gene is TRBJ2-7, the V gene TRBV9; 7 bases fit TRBD2. J lost 1 base, V lost 0 bases, and 4 bases had no gene match. The CDR3 contains 15 residues. Germline V CDR1 and CDR2: SGDLS, YYNGEE. As DNA, the CDR3 is TGTGCCAGCAGCGTAGCGTACGGGGGGTCCTACGAGCAGTACTTC. Its protein is CASSVAYGGSYEQYF. The full variable domain, completed using reference TRBV9 and TRBJ2-7, is DSGVTQTPKHLITATGQRVTLRCSPRSGDLSVYWYQQSLDQGLQFLIQYYNGEERAKGNILERFSAQQFPDLHSELNLSSLELGDSALYFCASSVAYGGSYEQYFGPGTRLTVT.

This rearrangement joins TRBV28 to TRBJ2-7, with 9 nucleotides matching TRBD1. The V gene end was trimmed by 4 bases and the J gene end by 7 bases; junction bases not matched to a gene: 11. The germline gives CDR1 MDHEN, CDR2 SYDVKM. The CDR3 loop spans 15 amino acids. The CDR3 is CASSYPGQGFGEQYV. The CDR3 DNA is TGTGCCAGCAGTTACCCTGGACAGGGGTTCGGGGAGCAGTACGTC.

This clonotype has a count of ten or more. V is TRBV25-1 and J is TRBJ1-2; no clear D. CDR1 is MGHDK and CDR2 is SYGVNS in the germline V gene. CDR3 length: 14 residues. V dropped 0 bases and J dropped 8 bases, with 13 bases sitting between them. The DNA of the CDR3 is TGTGCCAGCAGTGAATACCCCGGAGGAGAAGGCTACACCTTC. The encoded protein is CASSEYPGGEGYTF.

Here the CDR3 reads CARSPDRYYEQYV. For the CDR3, the DNA is TGTGCCCGCAGTCCGGACAGATACTACGAGCAGTACGTC. The V gene is TRBV6-1, the J gene TRBJ2-7; tentatively, D is TRBD1 (6 bases). The CDR3 has 13 amino acids. The germline V gene encodes CDR1 MNHNS and CDR2 SASEGT.

This clonotype was seen repeatedly, ten times or more. The rearrangement joins TRBV20-1 to TRBJ2-3; no clear D. Germline CDR1 and CDR2: DFQATT and SNEGSKA (reference sequence). Trimming cost V 2 bases and J 1 base, with 4 bases left between them. This CDR3 has 12 residues. CDR3 bases: TGCAGTGCTAGAAAGGGCACAGATACGCAGTATTTT. Protein: CSARKGTDTQYF.

The CDR3 sequence: CASSQALGRDEQYF. The CDR3 DNA is TGCGCCAGCAGCCAAGCCCTGGGGAGGGACGAGCAGTACTTC. V usage is TRBV4-3 and J usage is TRBJ2-7; TRBD2 matches 7 bases. The CDR3 is made up of 14 amino acids. The trim removed 1 base at V and 5 bases at J, leaving 5 bases unmatched. Looked up from germline, CDR1 is LGHNA and CDR2 is YSLEER.

This clonotype was seen ten or more times. DNA for the CDR3: TGTGCCAGCACCCCTACCTGGACAGCTCTGAACACTGAAGCTTTCTTT. Its translation: CASTPTWTALNTEAFF. The chain combines TRBV6-1 with TRBJ1-1; possibly TRBD1 for D (6 bases). CDR1 and CDR2 (germline): MNHNS, SASEGT. V lost 7 bases and J lost 0, with 18 bases in between. This CDR3 spans 16 amino acids.

The gene calls are TRBV29-1 and TRBJ2-5, with D tentatively TRBD1 (6 bases). The germline V gene encodes CDR1 SQVTM and CDR2 ANQGSEA. V gave up 0 bases and J gave up 5 bases, with 7 bases separating them. The CDR3 consists of 12 residues. The CDR3 coding sequence is TGCAGCGTTGAAGAGGACAGTGAGACCCAGTACTTC. Its translation is CSVEEDSETQYF.

The CDR3 sequence: CASSFHRGRTEAFF. CDR3 sequence (DNA): TGTGCCAGCAGCTTCCACAGGGGAAGGACTGAAGCTTTCTTT. The V call is TRBV5-8, the J call TRBJ1-1; 7 bases are a match to TRBD1. The length of the CDR3 is 14 residues. Germline V gene sequence: CDR1 SGHTS, CDR2 YDEGEE. J lost 5 bases, V lost 2 bases, and 6 bases had no gene match.

This clonotype was seen many times. This chain joins TRBV29-1 and TRBJ2-7; 7 bases align to TRBD1. The CDR3 is 13 amino acids. J was trimmed by 3 bases and V by 6 bases; bases with no gene match: 8. Germline CDR1 is SQVTM and CDR2 is ANQGSEA. CDR3 coding DNA: TGCAGCGTGCGACAGGGACAAATCTACGAGCAGTACTTC. Translation gives CSVRQGQIYEQYF.

The V call is TRBV29-1, the J call TRBJ1-1; 7 nucleotides align to TRBD1. Germline V gives CDR1 SQVTM, CDR2 ANQGSEA. With 6 bases clipped from V and 1 base from J, the junction kept 11 bases outside the gene matches. This CDR3 has 15 amino acids. The DNA of the CDR3 is TGCAGCGTCCTCGGGACAGCCGGTGCGAACACTGAAGCTTTCTTT. Translated: CSVLGTAGANTEAFF. Full variable domain (outside the CDR3, taken from reference TRBV29-1 and TRBJ1-1): SAVISQKPSRDICQRGTSLTIQCQVDSQVTMMFWYRQQPGQSLTLIATANQGSEATYESGFVIDKFPISRPNLTFSTLTVSNMSPEDSSIYLCSVLGTAGANTEAFFGQGTRLTVV.

The rearrangement uses TRBV7-9 and TRBJ2-5; 7 bases match TRBD2. The CDR3 sequence is 13 residues long. Trimming removed 3 bases from V and 5 bases from J; junction bases left unmatched: 3. Germline V CDR1 and CDR2: SEHNR, FQNEAQ (reference sequence). The CDR3: CASSFPGRETQYF. In DNA, the CDR3 is TGTGCCAGCAGCTTCCCCGGGAGGGAGACCCAGTACTTC.

This clonotype was found many times. The chain uses TRBV20-1 and TRBJ2-7; D is perhaps TRBD1 (6 bases). The CDR3 consists of 15 residues. The V gene lost 1 base and the J gene lost 8 bases, with 21 bases spanning the gap. The germline V gene encodes CDR1 DFQATT and CDR2 SNEGSKA (reference sequence). Here the CDR3 DNA reads TGCAGTGCTAGAGCAAGGGACAACCCCTACGAAAAGCAGTACTTC. It specifies CSARARDNPYEKQYF.

This clonotype appeared a few times. The J gene is TRBJ1-1, the V gene TRBV29-1; D call uncertain. CDR1 is SQVTM and CDR2 is ANQGSEA in the germline V gene. CDR3 length: 14 amino acids. Trimming removed 6 bases from V and 0 bases from J, with 14 bases in between. CDR3 sequence (DNA): TGCAGCGTGAAAGGCGGGGAGATGAACACTGAAGCTTTCTTT. It specifies CSVKGGEMNTEAFF. Full variable domain (rest looked up from reference TRBV29-1 and TRBJ1-1): SAVISQKPSRDICQRGTSLTIQCQVDSQVTMMFWYRQQPGQSLTLIATANQGSEATYESGFVIDKFPISRPNLTFSTLTVSNMSPEDSSIYLCSVKGGEMNTEAFFGQGTRLTVV.

This clonotype showed up many times. The rearrangement links TRBV20-1 to TRBJ1-1; TRBD1 might be the D (6 bases). Germline CDR1 and CDR2: DFQATT and SNEGSKA (reference sequence). Trimming took off 4 bases at V and 5 bases at J, with 17 bases between the two ends. The CDR3 is made up of 14 amino acids. The CDR3 is CSANPLTGATEAFF. The CDR3 bases are TGCAGTGCTAATCCGCTGACAGGAGCTACTGAAGCTTTCTTT.